This record concerns one T cell receptor beta chain sequence. The antigen is not known. The entry originates in a study of post-analysis software for immune sequencing data. Study context: Relapsing-remitting, secondary progressive and progressive-relapsing forms of multiple sclerosis all featured among disease courses. Study-level findings and limits: The five TRBV segments detected at higher frequency in patients than in controls included TRBV5-6, TRBV5-1 and TRBV20-1.

Germline V CDR1 and CDR2: SQVTM, ANQGSEA. The CDR3 runs to 13 residues. J gave up 0 bases and V 7 bases, and 5 bases lay outside the gene matches. Libraries were made from TCR beta cDNA, and they carried unique molecular identifiers. TCRdb re-called the PCR reads through MiXCR, storing one row per CDR3 protein. The table has 250,000 to 300,000 distinct CDR3 sequences, 35% to 40% seen once; the top ten hold 4% to 6%. Sequencing used blood. The chain couples TRBV29-1 to TRBJ1-1; 7 bases line up with TRBD1. This clonotype was sampled from a girl aged 10 to 17 with multiple sclerosis. In DNA, the CDR3 is TGCAGCGGCTGCAGGGGGTTGAACACTGAAGCTTTCTTT. It yields the protein CSGCRGLNTEAFF.